The 25 T cell receptor beta chains given below trace back to one sample, sequenced in a study of T cells in Graves' hyperthyroidism and ophthalmopathy. RNA transcripts provided the source from which TCR beta CDR3 regions were amplified. The TCR CDR3 was amplified in a first-round RT-PCR using the HTBI primer set. Each CDR3 protein is one row after TCRdb ran MiXCR on the multiplex PCR reads. The table includes roughly 630,000 distinct CDR3 sequences, around a sixth detected once. The sample was blood. Receptors originate from a young woman with Graves' hyperthyroidism.

A few counts support this clonotype. This rearrangement joins TRBV6-1 to TRBJ1-4; D is perhaps TRBD1 (6 bases). The CDR3 sequence is 16 residues long. Germline CDR1 and CDR2: MNHNS and SASEGT. V was pared by 4 bases and J by 8 bases, with 20 bases between. This CDR3 reads CASSAGDMAGREKLFF. CDR3 in DNA: TGTGCCAGCAGTGCGGGGGACATGGCCGGGCGGGAAAAACTGTTTTTT.

Only a few counts were recorded for this clonotype. This clone may be a read error of a much larger clone one base away. This chain links TRBV11-2 with TRBJ2-1, with TRBD2 matching over 11 bases. This CDR3 is built from 15 residues. Germline values: CDR1 SGHAT, CDR2 FQNNGV. The CDR3, as DNA: TGTGCCAGCAGGTCCGGGACTAGCGGTTACAATGAGCGGTTCTTC. Its protein is CASRSGTSGYNERFF.

This clonotype was counted at least ten times. The rearrangement uses TRBV18 and TRBJ1-4; D gene unclear. CDR1 is KGHSH and CDR2 is LQKENI in the germline V gene. Trimming pared 1 base from V and 8 bases from J, leaving 8 bases between. This CDR3 is built from 13 residues. Written as DNA, the CDR3 is TGTGCCAGCTCACCACTGGAAGGAGAAAAACTGTTTTTT. This gives the protein CASSPLEGEKLFF.

In this sample, this clonotype turned up a few times. The rearrangement uses TRBV10-3 and TRBJ2-7; TRBD2 is a possible D gene (6 bases). Germline V lookup: CDR1 ENHRY, CDR2 SYGVKD. The CDR3 is 13 amino acids. Trimming took off 8 bases at V and 5 bases at J, with 16 bases between the two ends. CDR3 nucleotide sequence: TGTGCCATCCTTCCAGCGGGTGCGAACGAGCAGTACTTC. This encodes CAILPAGANEQYF.

In this sample, this clonotype turned up many times. The chain couples TRBV28 to TRBJ2-2; 8 positions match TRBD1. CDR1 MDHEN and CDR2 SYDVKM come from the germline V gene. V dropped 8 bases and J dropped 3; count of bases not matched to a gene: 11. This CDR3 has 16 amino acids. CDR3 region: CASLRLTGADTGELFF. The CDR3 DNA sequence: TGTGCCAGCCTGAGACTGACAGGGGCCGACACCGGGGAGCTGTTTTTT.

V usage is TRBV9 and J usage is TRBJ2-4, with TRBD1 matching 10 bases. After removal of 7 bases from V and 2 bases from J, the junction contained 3 bases not matched to a gene. This CDR3 has 14 residues. Germline CDR1 and CDR2: SGDLS and YYNGEE. The CDR3: CASGTGEPKNIQYF. The CDR3 bases are TGTGCCAGCGGGACAGGGGAACCCAAAAACATTCAGTACTTC.

As regards this clonotype: A read error is possible here, since a much larger clone lies one base away. The chain uses TRBV20-1 and TRBJ2-1; 9 bases align to TRBD2. Unmatched junction bases numbered 12, after V lost 3 bases and J lost 3 bases. CDR1 DFQATT and CDR2 SNEGSKA come from the germline V gene (reference sequence). This CDR3 region has 17 residues. The CDR3 DNA reads TGCAGTGCTAGCACCCTCTCGACTAGCGGCTTCTACAATGAGCAGTTCTTC. Protein sequence: CSASTLSTSGFYNEQFF.

This clonotype was seen ten or more times. This sequence joins TRBV30 and TRBJ1-1; D not certain. V dropped 4 bases and J dropped 3 bases, with 15 bases sitting between them. The CDR3 totals 14 residues. CDR1 is GTSNPN and CDR2 is SVGIG in the germline V gene (reference sequence). The CDR3 DNA reads as TGTGCCTGGATTATGACACGGCTGGACACTGAAGCTTTCTTT. Its translation is CAWIMTRLDTEAFF.

Of note for this clonotype: The junction does not match germline at one end; this may be a read error. The chain uses TRBV7-2 and TRBJ2-2; tentative D call: TRBD2 (5 bases). Germline V gene sequence: CDR1 SGHTA, CDR2 FQGNSA. The CDR3 runs to 13 residues. The CDR3 DNA reads as TGTGCCAGCAGCTTAGTAGTAACCGGGGAGCTGCTTTTT. Protein sequence: CASSLVVTGELLF.

In its sample, this clonotype was seen many times. The chain links TRBV7-9 to TRBJ2-3, with 7 bases fitting TRBD1. The CDR3 is 18 amino acids. Germline loops: CDR1 SEHNR, CDR2 FQNEAQ (reference sequence). With 8 bases clipped from V and 4 bases from J, the junction kept 21 bases outside the gene matches. CDR3 region: CASDGPSTGMNDADTQYF. The CDR3 DNA reads TGTGCCAGCGATGGGCCCTCGACAGGGATGAACGACGCAGATACGCAGTATTTT.

This clonotype showed up just a few times. The genes are TRBV12-3 or TRBV12-4 and TRBJ2-1, with 7 positions matching TRBD1. V shed 1 base, J shed 8 bases, and the junction held 23 bases outside the gene matches. The CDR3 has 20 residues. The CDR3 DNA reads TGTGCCAGCAGTTTAGGAGGGGGCTTCACTCAACCAGTCGCTGTCGATGAGCAGTTCTTC. Encoded protein: CASSLGGGFTQPVAVDEQFF.

In its sample, this clonotype was seen a few times. Because the CDR3 is missing its conserved closing phenylalanine or tryptophan, this is likely a read error. The rearrangement uses TRBV7-2 and TRBJ2-1, with 8 nucleotides matching TRBD2. CDR1 SGHTA and CDR2 FQGNSA come from the germline V gene. The ends lost 3 bases at V and 2 bases at J; junction bases unmatched: 9. The CDR3 extends over 17 amino acids. CDR3 sequence (DNA): TGTGCCAGCAGCTTCCCGGGGGGGGGTTCCCCCTACAATGAGCAGTTCCTC. Residues: CASSFPGGGSPYNEQFL.

In this sample, this clonotype turned up many times. This chain links TRBV19 with TRBJ2-3; no firm D call. Germline-derived CDR1 and CDR2 are LNHDA and SQIVND (reference sequence). V was cut by 6 bases and J by 1 base, with 14 bases left in between. The CDR3 spans 15 residues. The CDR3, as DNA: TGTGCCAGTAGCAGATCCCTAGGACGCACAGATACGCAGTATTTT. Protein: CASSRSLGRTDTQYF.

This clonotype was observed a few times. This chain links TRBV9 with TRBJ2-1; D is undetermined. Deletions cut 0 bases from V and 3 bases from J, with 13 bases between. The CDR3 runs to 16 residues. Germline CDR1 SGDLS, CDR2 YYNGEE. As DNA, the CDR3 is TGTGCCAGCAGCGTAGGCTCAGTTTGGGGCTACAATGAGCAGTTCTTC. Translating it yields CASSVGSVWGYNEQFF.

This clonotype was found many times. The genes are TRBV20-1 and TRBJ2-5; D is perhaps TRBD1 (5 bases). The V gene's germline CDR1 is DFQATT and CDR2 SNEGSKA (reference sequence). The CDR3 is 12 residues long. V shed 3 bases and J shed 11 bases, with 16 bases lying between them. CDR3 nucleotides: TGCAGTGCTAGTGGGGCCCAGCCCAGACAGTACTTC. Its protein product is CSASGAQPRQYF.

This clonotype was counted ten times or more. The V gene is TRBV4-1, the J gene TRBJ1-4; D not resolved. This CDR3 contains 14 residues. Per germline, CDR1 MGHRA and CDR2 YSYEKL. Trimming removed 0 bases at V and 10 bases at J, with 12 bases between. The CDR3 reads CASSQDGSTRKLFF. Written as DNA, the CDR3 is TGCGCCAGCAGCCAAGACGGATCCACCAGAAAACTGTTTTTT.

This chain joins TRBV24-1 and TRBJ2-1, with 7 bases fitting TRBD1. The V and J ends lost 4 bases and 2 bases, in that order; junction bases with no gene match: 7. Germline CDR1 reads KGHDR; CDR2 reads SFDVKD. The CDR3 contains 16 residues. CDR3 DNA: TGTGCCACCAGTGACCGGGACAGAGGGGCCTACAATGAGCAGTTCTTC. This encodes CATSDRDRGAYNEQFF.

There are many counts of this clonotype. V usage is TRBV5-1 and J usage is TRBJ2-7; unclear D gene. V gave up 0 bases and J gave up 6 bases, with 13 bases separating them. Germline V gives CDR1 SGHRS, CDR2 YFSETQ. This CDR3 is 14 amino acids long. The CDR3 coding sequence is TGCGCCAGCAGCTTGGGATTGGGCTCCCGCGAGCAGTACTTC. This translates into CASSLGLGSREQYF.

J is TRBJ1-2 and V is TRBV2, with D tentatively TRBD1 (6 bases). This CDR3 contains 13 residues. Trimming shortened V by 7 bases and J by 4 bases, and 13 bases separated the two germline ends. Per the germline V gene, CDR1 is SNHLY and CDR2 is FYNNEI. Written as DNA, the CDR3 is TGTGCCAGCAACGACAGGACGGGCTATGGCTACACCTTC. This codes for CASNDRTGYGYTF.

Many counts were recorded for this clonotype. The chain has TRBV5-5 and TRBJ1-1, with D unresolved. The CDR3 extends over 14 amino acids. Germline assignment: CDR1 SGHKS and CDR2 YYEKEE (reference sequence). V was shortened by 4 bases and J by 4 bases, with 14 bases between the two germline ends. CDR3: CASSLGQVRTEAFF. The CDR3 DNA reads TGTGCCAGCAGCCTCGGGCAGGTGCGCACTGAAGCTTTCTTT.

The chain employs TRBV20-1 and TRBJ2-3, with TRBD1 matching over 11 bases. CDR1 DFQATT and CDR2 SNEGSKA come from the germline V gene (reference sequence). V dropped 5 bases and J dropped 2; count of bases not matched to a gene: 3. CDR3 length: 14 amino acids. The CDR3 here is CSAGDRGSTDTQYF. As DNA, the CDR3 is TGCAGTGCTGGGGACAGGGGGTCCACAGATACGCAGTATTTT.

In this sample, this clonotype turned up a few times. The rearrangement links TRBV30 to TRBJ2-7, with a weak D call TRBD2 (5 bases). Trimming took 3 bases from V and 7 from J, leaving 16 bases between them. The CDR3 runs to 13 residues. Germline V CDR1 and CDR2: GTSNPN, SVGIG (reference sequence). This chain's CDR3 is CAWRLGWGEEQYF. CDR3 DNA sequence: TGTGCCTGGAGACTAGGGTGGGGAGAGGAGCAGTACTTC.

The table lists this clonotype with many counts. V and J are TRBV11-2 and TRBJ2-7; D perhaps matches TRBD1 (6 bases). Trimming stripped 2 bases from V and 2 bases from J, with 10 bases between. The CDR3 has 14 residues. Per germline, CDR1 SGHAT and CDR2 FQNNGV. The CDR3 sequence is CASSLYPGAYEQYF. CDR3 DNA: TGTGCCAGCAGCTTATACCCAGGGGCCTACGAGCAGTACTTC.

This clonotype was found many times. The chain links TRBV30 to TRBJ1-2; D might be TRBD1 (6 bases). CDR1 and CDR2 from the germline V gene are GTSNPN and SVGIG (reference sequence). The CDR3 runs to 14 residues. V lost 0 bases to trimming and J lost 7 bases, with 15 bases between them. The CDR3 sequence is CAWSVRNRDAGYTF. In nucleotides, the CDR3 is TGTGCCTGGAGTGTCCGGAACAGGGACGCTGGCTACACCTTC.

This clonotype was recorded many times. V and J are TRBV29-1 and TRBJ1-1; a weak D match, TRBD1 (6 bases). The V and J ends lost 6 bases and 1 base respectively, with 12 bases between them. Germline CDR1 is SQVTM and CDR2 is ANQGSEA. CDR3 length: 13 residues. CDR3 nucleotide sequence: TGCAGCGTGCAGGGGATTGGGAACACTGAAGCTTTCTTT. It is translated as CSVQGIGNTEAFF.